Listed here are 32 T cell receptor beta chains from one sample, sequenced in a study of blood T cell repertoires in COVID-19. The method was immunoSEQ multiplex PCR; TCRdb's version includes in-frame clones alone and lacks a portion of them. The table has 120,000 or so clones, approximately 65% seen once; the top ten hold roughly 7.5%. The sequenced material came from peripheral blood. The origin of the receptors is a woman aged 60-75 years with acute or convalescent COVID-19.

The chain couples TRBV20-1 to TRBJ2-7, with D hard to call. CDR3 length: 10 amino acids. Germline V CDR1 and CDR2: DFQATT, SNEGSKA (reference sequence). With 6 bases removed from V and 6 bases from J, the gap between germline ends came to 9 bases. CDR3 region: CSAEPAEQYF. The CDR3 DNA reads TGCAGTGCCGAGCCCGCCGAGCAGTACTTC.

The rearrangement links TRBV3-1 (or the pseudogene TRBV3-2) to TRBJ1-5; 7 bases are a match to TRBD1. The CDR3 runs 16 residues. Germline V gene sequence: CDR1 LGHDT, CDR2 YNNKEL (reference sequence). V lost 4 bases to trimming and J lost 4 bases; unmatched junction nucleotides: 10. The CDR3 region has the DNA TGTGCCAGCAGCCCAAGGCCGGGACAGCGGAATCAGCCCCAGCATTTT. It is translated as CASSPRPGQRNQPQHF.

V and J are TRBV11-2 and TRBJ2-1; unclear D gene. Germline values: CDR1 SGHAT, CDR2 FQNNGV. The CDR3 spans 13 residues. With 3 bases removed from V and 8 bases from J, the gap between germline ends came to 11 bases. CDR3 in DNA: TGTGCCAGCAGCTTGGTAGCCCCATATGAGCAGTTCTTC. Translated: CASSLVAPYEQFF.

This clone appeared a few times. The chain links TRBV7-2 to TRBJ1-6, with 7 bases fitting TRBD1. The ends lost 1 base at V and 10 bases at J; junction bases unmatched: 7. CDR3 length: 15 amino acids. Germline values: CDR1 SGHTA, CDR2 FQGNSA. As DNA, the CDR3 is TGTGCCAGCAGCTTAGGTATGAGGGGGCAATCACCCCTCCACTTT. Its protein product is CASSLGMRGQSPLHF.

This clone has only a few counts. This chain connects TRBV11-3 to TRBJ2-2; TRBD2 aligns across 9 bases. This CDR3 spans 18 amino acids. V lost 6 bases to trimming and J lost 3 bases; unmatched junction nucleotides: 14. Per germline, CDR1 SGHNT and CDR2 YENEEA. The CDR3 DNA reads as TGTGCCAGCAGTTCTCCATCCCTAGCGGGGTTGGACACCGGGGAGCTGTTTTTT. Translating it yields CASSSPSLAGLDTGELFF.

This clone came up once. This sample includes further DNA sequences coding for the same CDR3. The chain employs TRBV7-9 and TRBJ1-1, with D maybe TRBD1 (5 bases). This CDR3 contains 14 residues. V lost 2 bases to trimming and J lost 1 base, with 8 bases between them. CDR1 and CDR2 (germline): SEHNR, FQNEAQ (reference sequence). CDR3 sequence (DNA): TGTGCCAGCAGCTTAAGCCAGGGGAACACTGAAGCTTTCTTT. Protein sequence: CASSLSQGNTEAFF.

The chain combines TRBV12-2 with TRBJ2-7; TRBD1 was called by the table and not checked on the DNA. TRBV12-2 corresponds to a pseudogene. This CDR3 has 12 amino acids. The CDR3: CASRLRVCEQYF. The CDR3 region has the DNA TGTGCAAGTCGCCTCAGGGTCTGCGAGCAGTACTTC.

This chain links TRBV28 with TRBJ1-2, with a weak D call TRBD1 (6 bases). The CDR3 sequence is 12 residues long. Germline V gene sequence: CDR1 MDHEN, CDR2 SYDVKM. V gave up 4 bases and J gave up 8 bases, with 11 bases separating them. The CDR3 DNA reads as TGTGCCAGCAGTTCCAACAGGGACGGCTACACCTTC. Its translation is CASSSNRDGYTF.

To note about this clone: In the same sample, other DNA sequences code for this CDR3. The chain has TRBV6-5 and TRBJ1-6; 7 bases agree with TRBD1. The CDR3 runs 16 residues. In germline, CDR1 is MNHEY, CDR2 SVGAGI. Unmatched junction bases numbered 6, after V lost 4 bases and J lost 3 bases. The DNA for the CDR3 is TGTGCCAGCAGTTCCGGGACAGTCAACTATAATTCACCCCTCCACTTT. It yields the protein CASSSGTVNYNSPLHF.

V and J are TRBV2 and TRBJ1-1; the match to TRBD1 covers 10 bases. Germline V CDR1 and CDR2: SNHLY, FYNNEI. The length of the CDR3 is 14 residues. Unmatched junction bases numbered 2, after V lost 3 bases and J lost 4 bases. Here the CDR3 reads CASSEDRGITEAFF. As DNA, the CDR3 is TGTGCCAGCAGTGAGGACAGGGGGATCACTGAAGCTTTCTTT.

CDR3: CASSLYDRTNSGNTIYF. The CDR3 DNA reads as TGTGCCAGCAGCCTTTACGACAGAACCAACTCTGGAAACACCATATATTTT. The chain joins TRBV9 to TRBJ1-3, with a possible D match to TRBD1 (5 bases). Trimming stripped 4 bases from V and 0 bases from J, with 17 bases between. The germline V gene has CDR1 SGDLS and CDR2 YYNGEE. The CDR3 runs 17 residues.

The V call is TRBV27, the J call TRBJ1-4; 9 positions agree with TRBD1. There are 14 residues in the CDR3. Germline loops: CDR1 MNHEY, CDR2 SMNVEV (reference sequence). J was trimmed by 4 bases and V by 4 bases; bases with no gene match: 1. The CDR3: CASSSGQGNEKLFF. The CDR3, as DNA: TGTGCCAGCAGTTCGGGACAGGGTAATGAAAAACTGTTTTTT.

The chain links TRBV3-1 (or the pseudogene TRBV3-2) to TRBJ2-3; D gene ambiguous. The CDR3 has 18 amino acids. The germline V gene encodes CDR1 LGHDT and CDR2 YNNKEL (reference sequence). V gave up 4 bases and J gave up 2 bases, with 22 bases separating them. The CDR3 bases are TGTGCCAGCAGCCCAAGAGGCGGTCTACAACTAATCACAGATACGCAGTATTTT. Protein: CASSPRGGLQLITDTQYF.

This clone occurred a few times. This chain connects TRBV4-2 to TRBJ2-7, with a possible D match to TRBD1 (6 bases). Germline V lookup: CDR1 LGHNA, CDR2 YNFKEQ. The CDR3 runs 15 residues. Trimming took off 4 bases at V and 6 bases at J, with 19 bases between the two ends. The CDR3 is CASSPLTGPYVEQYF. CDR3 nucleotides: TGTGCCAGCAGCCCCTTGACAGGCCCCTACGTCGAGCAGTACTTC.

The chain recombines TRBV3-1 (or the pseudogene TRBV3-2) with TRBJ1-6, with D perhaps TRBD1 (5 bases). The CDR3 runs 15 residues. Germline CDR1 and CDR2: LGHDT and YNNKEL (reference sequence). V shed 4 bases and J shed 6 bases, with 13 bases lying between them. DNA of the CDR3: TGTGCCAGCAGCCCGGCAGGGTCCGGTAATTCACCCCTCCACTTT. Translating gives CASSPAGSGNSPLHF.

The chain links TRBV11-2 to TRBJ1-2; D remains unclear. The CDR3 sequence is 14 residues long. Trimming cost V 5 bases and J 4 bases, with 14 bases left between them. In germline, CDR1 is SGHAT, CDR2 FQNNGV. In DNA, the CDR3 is TGTGCCAGCAGCCCCAAGAGCGACGGCTATGGCTACACCTTC. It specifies CASSPKSDGYGYTF. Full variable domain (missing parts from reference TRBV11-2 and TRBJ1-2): EAGVAQSPRYKIIEKRQSVAFWCNPISGHATLYWYQQILGQGPKLLIQFQNNGVVDDSQLPKDRFSAERLKGVDSTLKIQPAKLEDSAVYLCASSPKSDGYGYTFGSGTRLTVV.

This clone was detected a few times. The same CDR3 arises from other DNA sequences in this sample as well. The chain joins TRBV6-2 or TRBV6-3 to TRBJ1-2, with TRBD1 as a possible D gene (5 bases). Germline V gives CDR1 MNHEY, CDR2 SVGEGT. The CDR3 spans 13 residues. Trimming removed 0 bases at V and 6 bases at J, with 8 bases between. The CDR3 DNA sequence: TGTGCCAGCAGTTACTCAGGGGTTGATGGCTACACCTTC. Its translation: CASSYSGVDGYTF.

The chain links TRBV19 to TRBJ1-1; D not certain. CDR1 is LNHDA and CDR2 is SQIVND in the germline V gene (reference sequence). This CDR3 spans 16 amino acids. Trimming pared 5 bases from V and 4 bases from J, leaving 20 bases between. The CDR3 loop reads CASSVNSKQLGTEAFF. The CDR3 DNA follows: TGTGCCAGTAGTGTGAACAGCAAACAGTTGGGCACTGAAGCTTTCTTT.

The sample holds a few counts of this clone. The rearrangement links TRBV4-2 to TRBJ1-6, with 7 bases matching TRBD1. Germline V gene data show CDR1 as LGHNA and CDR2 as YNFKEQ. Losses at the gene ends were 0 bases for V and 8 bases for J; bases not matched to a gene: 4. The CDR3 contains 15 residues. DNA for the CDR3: TGTGCCAGCAGCCAAGATCCCACAGGGGATTCACCCCTCCACTTT. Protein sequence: CASSQDPTGDSPLHF.

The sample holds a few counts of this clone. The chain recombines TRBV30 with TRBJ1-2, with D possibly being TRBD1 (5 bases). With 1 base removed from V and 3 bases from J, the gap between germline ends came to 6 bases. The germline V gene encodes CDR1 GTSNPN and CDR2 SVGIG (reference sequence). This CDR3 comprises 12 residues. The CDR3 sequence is CAWSEGYYGYTF. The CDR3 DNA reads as TGTGCCTGGAGTGAGGGGTACTATGGCTACACCTTC.

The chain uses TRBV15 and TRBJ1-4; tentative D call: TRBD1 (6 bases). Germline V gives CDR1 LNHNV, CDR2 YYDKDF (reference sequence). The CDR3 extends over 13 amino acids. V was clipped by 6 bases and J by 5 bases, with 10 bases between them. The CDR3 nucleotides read TGTGCCACCAGTCAGGGGAAAAATGAAAAACTGTTTTTT. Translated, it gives CATSQGKNEKLFF.

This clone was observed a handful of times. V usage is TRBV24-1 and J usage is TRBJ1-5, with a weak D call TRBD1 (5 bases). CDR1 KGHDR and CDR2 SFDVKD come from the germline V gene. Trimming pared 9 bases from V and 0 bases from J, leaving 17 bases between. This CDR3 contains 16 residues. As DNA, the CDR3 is TGTGCCACCCCGCGGTCGACAGAATCTAGCAATCAGCCCCAGCATTTT. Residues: CATPRSTESSNQPQHF.

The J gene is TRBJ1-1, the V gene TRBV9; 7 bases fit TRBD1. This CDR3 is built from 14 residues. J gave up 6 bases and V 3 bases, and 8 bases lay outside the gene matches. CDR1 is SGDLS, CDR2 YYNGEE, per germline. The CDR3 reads CASSDPTGIAEAFF. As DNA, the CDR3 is TGTGCCAGCAGCGACCCGACAGGGATCGCTGAAGCTTTCTTT.

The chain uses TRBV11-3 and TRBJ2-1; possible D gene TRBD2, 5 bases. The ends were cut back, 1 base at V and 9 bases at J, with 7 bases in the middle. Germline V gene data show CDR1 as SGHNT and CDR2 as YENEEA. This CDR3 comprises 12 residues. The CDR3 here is CASSLVGSEQFF. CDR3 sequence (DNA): TGTGCCAGCAGCTTAGTGGGGAGTGAGCAGTTCTTC. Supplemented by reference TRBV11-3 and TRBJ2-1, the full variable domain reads EAGVVQSPRYKIIEKKQPVAFWCNPISGHNTLYWYLQNLGQGPELLIRYENEEAVDDSQLPKDRFSAERLKGVDSTLKIQPAELGDSAVYLCASSLVGSEQFFGPGTRLTVL.

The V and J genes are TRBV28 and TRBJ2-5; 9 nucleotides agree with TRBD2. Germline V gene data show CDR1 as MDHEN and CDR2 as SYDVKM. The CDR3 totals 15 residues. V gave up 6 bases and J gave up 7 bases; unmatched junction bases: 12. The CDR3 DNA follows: TGTGCCAGCAGCTACAGCGGGGGGCTCCCAGGGACCCAGTACTTC. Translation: CASSYSGGLPGTQYF.

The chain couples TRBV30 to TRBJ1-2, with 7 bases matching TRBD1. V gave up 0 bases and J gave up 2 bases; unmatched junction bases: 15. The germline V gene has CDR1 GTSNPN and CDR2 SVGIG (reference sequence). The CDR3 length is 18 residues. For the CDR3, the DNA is TGTGCCTGGAGTGTATTCGGAGACAGGGTGTTTGGGAACTATGGCTACACCTTC. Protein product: CAWSVFGDRVFGNYGYTF.

The CDR3 region has the DNA TGTGCCAGCAGCTTAGGTCCCAGGGATCAGCCCCAGCATTTT. Translating gives CASSLGPRDQPQHF. V gene TRBV7-2 combines with J gene TRBJ1-5; a weak D match, TRBD1 (5 bases). CDR1 and CDR2 from the germline V gene are SGHTA and FQGNSA. This CDR3 comprises 14 residues. V lost 1 base and J 5 bases, leaving 9 bases between the germline ends.

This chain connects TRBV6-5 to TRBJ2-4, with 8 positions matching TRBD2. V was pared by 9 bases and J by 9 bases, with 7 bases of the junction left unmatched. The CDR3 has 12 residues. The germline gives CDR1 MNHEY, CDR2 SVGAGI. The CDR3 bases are TGTGCCAGTCGTCCAGCGGGAGCCATTCAGTACTTC. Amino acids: CASRPAGAIQYF.

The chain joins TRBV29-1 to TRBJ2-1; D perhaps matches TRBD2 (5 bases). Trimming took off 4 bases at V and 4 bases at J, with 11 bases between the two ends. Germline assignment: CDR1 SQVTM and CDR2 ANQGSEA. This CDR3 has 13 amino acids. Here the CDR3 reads CSVAGLGYNEQFF. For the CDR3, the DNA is TGCAGCGTTGCGGGGTTAGGTTACAATGAGCAGTTCTTC.

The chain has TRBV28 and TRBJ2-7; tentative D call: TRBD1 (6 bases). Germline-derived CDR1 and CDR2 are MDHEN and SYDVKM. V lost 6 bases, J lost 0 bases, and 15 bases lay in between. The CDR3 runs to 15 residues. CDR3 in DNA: TGTGCCAGCAGCCCAACAGGGCCGAGCTCCTACGAGCAGTACTTC. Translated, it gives CASSPTGPSSYEQYF.

This chain's CDR3 is CASRPGEEGYTF. The CDR3 DNA is TGCGCCAGCAGGCCAGGGGAAGAAGGCTACACCTTC. The chain combines TRBV5-1 with TRBJ1-2, with a weak D call TRBD1 (6 bases). CDR3 size: 12 residues. V shed 5 bases and J shed 8 bases, with 13 bases lying between them. CDR1 is SGHRS and CDR2 is YFSETQ in the germline V gene.

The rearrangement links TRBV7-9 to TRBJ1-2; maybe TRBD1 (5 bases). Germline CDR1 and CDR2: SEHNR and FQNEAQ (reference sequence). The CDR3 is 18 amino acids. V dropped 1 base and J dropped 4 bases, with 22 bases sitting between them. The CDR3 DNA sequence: TGTGCCAGCAGCTTAGTTACTCTCAAAGGGGCTCTGTTCTATGGCTACACCTTC. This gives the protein CASSLVTLKGALFYGYTF.